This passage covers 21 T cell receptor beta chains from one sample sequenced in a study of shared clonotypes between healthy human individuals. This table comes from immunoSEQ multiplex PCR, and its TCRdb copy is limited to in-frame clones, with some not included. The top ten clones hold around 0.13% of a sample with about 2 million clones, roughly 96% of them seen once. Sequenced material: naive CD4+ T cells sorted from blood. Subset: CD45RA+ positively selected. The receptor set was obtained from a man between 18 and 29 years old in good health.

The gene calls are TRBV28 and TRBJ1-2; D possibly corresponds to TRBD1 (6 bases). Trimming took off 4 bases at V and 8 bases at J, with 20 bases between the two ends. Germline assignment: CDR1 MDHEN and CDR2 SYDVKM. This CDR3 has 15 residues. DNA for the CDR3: TGTGCCAGCAGTTCATTCCTCAGGGGTGTCTGGGGCTACACCTTC. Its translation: CASSSFLRGVWGYTF.

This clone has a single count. The CDR3 region has the DNA TGTGCCTGGAGTGTGGCGTTACGACGGAGGTATGGCTACACCTTC. It encodes CAWSVALRRRYGYTF. The J gene is TRBJ1-2, the V gene TRBV30; D not resolved. This CDR3 is built from 15 residues. V lost 0 bases and J lost 5, with 16 bases in between. CDR1 GTSNPN and CDR2 SVGIG come from the germline V gene (reference sequence).

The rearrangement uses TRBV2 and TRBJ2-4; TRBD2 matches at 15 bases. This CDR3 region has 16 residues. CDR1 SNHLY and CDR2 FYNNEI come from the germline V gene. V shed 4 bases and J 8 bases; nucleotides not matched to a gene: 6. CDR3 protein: CASSAGTSGRRDIQYF. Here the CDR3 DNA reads TGTGCCAGCAGTGCGGGGACTAGCGGGAGGAGAGACATTCAGTACTTC.

The CDR3 nucleotides read TGTGCCAGCAGCAGGGACAGGTACCAAGAGACCCAGTACTTC. Protein sequence: CASSRDRYQETQYF. The J gene is TRBJ2-5, the V gene TRBV7-2, with 8 bases identical to TRBD1. Germline trimming cut 5 bases from V and 0 bases from J; bases unmatched to any gene: 2. The germline V gene encodes CDR1 SGHTA and CDR2 FQGNSA. The CDR3 is 14 residues long.

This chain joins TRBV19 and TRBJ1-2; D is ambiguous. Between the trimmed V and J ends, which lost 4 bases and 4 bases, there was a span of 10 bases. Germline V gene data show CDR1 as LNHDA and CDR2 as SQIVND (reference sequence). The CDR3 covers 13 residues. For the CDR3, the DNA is TGTGCCAGTAGTAGCAGCCGTATCTATGGCTACACCTTC. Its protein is CASSSSRIYGYTF.

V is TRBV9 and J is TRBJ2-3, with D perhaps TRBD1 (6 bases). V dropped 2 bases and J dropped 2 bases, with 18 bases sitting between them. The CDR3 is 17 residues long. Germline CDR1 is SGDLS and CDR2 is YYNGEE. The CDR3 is CASSVGWGRGSTDTQYF. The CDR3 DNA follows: TGTGCCAGCAGCGTCGGTTGGGGCAGGGGTTCCACAGATACGCAGTATTTT.

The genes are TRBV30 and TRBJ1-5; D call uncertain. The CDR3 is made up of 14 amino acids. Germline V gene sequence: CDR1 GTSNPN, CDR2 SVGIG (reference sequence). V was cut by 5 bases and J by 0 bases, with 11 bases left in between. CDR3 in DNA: TGTGCCTGGTCCGGGGTCTATAGCAATCAGCCCCAGCATTTT. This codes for CAWSGVYSNQPQHF.

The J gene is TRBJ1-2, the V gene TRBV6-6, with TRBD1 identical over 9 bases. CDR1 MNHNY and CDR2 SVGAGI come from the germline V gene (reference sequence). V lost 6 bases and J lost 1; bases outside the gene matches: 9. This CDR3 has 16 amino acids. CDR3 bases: TGTGCCAGCAGCCCCACCCGACAGGGGGGTAACTATGGCTACACCTTC. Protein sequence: CASSPTRQGGNYGYTF.

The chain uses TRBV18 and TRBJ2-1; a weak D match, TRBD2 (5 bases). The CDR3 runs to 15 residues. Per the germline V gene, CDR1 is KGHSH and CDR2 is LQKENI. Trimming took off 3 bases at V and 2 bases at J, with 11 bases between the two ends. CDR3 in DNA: TGTGCCAGCTCACCTCAGAGAGGGCCCTACAATGAGCAGTTCTTC. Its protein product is CASSPQRGPYNEQFF.

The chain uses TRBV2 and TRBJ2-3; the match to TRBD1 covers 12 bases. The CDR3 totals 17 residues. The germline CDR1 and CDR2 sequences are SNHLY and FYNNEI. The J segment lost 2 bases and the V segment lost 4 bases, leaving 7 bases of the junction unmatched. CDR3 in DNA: TGTGCCAGCAGTGCGGGACAGGGGGCCCTCTTCACAGATACGCAGTATTTT. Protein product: CASSAGQGALFTDTQYF.

The CDR3 DNA sequence: TGTGCCATAAAATCCGACCACGAGCAGTACTTC. It encodes CAIKSDHEQYF. V is TRBV10-3 and J is TRBJ2-7; unclear D gene. V shed 9 bases and J shed 5 bases, with 11 bases lying between them. Germline values: CDR1 ENHRY, CDR2 SYGVKD. CDR3 length equals 11 residues.

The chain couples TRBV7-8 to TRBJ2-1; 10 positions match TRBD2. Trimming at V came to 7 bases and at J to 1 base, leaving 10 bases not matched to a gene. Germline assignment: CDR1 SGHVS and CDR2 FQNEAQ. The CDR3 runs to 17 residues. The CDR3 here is CASTDRGSGRSYNEQFF. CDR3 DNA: TGTGCCAGCACCGATAGGGGTAGCGGGAGGTCCTACAATGAGCAGTTCTTC.

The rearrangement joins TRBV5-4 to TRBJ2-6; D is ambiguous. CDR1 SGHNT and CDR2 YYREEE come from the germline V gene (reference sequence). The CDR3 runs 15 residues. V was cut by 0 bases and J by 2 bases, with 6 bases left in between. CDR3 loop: CASSLDGTGANVLTF. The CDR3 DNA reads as TGTGCCAGCAGCTTGGACGGCACTGGGGCCAACGTCCTGACTTTC.

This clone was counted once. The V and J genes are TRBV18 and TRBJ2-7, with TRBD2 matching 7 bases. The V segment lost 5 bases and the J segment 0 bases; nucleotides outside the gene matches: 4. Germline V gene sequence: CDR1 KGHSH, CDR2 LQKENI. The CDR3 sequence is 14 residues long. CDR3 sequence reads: CASSNGRGSYEQYF. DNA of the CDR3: TGTGCCAGCTCAAATGGGAGGGGCTCCTACGAGCAGTACTTC. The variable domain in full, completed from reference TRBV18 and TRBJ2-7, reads NAGVMQNPRHLVRRRGQEARLRCSPMKGHSHVYWYRQLPEEGLKFMVYLQKENIIDESGMPKERFSAEFPKEGPSILRIQQVVRGDSAAYFCASSNGRGSYEQYFGPGTRLTVT.

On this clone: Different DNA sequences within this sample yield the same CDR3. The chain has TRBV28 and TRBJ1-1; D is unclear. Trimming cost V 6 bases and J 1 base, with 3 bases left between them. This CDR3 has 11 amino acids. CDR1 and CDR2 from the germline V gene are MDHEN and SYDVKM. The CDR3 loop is CASSRNTEAFF. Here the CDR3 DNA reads TGTGCCAGCAGCCGGAACACTGAAGCTTTCTTT.

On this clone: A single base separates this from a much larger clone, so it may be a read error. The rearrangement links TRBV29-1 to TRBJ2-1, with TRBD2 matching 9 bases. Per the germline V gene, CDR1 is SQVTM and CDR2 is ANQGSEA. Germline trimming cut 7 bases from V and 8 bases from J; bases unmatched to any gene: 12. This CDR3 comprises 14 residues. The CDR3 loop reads CSATRGRAVDEQFF. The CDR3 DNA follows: TGCAGCGCGACTCGCGGGAGGGCCGTGGATGAGCAGTTCTTC.

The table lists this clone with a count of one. The chain's CDR3 is CASSLADRGVNSPLHF. DNA for the CDR3: TGTGCCAGCAGCTTAGCTGACAGGGGCGTAAATTCACCCCTCCACTTT. The rearrangement uses TRBV7-6 and TRBJ1-6, with TRBD1 matching over 8 bases. This CDR3 has 16 amino acids. Germline CDR1 and CDR2: SGHVS and FNYEAQ. The ends lost 0 bases at V and 7 bases at J; junction bases unmatched: 5.

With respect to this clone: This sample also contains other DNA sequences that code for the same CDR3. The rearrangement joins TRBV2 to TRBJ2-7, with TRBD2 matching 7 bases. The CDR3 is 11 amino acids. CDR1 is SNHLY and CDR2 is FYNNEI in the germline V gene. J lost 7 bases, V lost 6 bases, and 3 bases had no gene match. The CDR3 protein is CASRGGLEQYF. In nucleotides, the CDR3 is TGTGCCAGCAGGGGAGGGTTAGAGCAGTACTTC.

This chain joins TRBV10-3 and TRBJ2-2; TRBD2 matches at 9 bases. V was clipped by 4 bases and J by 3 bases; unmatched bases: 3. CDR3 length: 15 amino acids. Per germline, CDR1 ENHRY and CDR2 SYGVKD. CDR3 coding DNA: TGTGCCATCAGTGTCTCTAGCGGGGACACCGGGGAGCTGTTTTTT. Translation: CAISVSSGDTGELFF.

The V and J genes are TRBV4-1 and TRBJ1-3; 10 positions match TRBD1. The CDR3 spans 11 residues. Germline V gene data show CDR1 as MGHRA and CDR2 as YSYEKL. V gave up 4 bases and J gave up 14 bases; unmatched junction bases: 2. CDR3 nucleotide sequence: TGCGCCAGCAGCCGCGACAGGGGGCTATATTTT. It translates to CASSRDRGLYF.

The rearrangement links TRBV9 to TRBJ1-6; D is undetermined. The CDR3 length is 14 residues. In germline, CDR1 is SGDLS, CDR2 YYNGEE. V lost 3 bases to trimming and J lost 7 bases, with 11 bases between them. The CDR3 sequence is CASSEELFNSPLHF. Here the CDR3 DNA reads TGTGCCAGCAGCGAGGAGTTATTCAATTCACCCCTCCACTTT. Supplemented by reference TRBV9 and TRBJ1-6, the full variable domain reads DSGVTQTPKHLITATGQRVTLRCSPRSGDLSVYWYQQSLDQGLQFLIQYYNGEERAKGNILERFSAQQFPDLHSELNLSSLELGDSALYFCASSEELFNSPLHFGNGTRLTVT.